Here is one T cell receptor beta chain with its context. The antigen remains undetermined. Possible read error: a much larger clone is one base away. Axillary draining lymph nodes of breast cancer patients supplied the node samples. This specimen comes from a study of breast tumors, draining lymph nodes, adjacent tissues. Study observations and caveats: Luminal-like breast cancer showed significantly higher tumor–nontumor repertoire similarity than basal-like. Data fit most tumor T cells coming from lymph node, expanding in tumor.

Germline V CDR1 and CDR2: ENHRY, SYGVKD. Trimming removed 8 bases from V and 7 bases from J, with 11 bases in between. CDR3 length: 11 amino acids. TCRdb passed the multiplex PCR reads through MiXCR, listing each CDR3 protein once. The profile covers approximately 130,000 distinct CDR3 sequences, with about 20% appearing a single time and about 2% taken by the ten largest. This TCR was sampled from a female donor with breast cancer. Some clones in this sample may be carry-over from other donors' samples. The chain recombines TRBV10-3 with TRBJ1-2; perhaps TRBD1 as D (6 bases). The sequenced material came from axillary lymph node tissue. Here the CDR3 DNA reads TGTGCCATCGGGGGGGGCTGTGGCTACACCTTC. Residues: CAIGGGCGYTF.